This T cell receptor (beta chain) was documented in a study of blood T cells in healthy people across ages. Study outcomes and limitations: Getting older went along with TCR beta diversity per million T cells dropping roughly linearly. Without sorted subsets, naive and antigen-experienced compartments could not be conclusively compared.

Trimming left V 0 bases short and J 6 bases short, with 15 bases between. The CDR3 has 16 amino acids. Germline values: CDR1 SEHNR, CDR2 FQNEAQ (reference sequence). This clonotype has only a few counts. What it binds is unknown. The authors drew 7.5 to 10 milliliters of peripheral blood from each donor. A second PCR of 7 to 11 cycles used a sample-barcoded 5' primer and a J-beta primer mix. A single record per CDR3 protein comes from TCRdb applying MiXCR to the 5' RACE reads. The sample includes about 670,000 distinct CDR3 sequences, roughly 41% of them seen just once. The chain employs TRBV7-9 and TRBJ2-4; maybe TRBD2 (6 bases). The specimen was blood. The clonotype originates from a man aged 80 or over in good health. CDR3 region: CASSLAFGGRGNIQYF. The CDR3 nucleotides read TGTGCCAGCAGCTTAGCGTTCGGCGGGCGGGGAAACATTCAGTACTTC.